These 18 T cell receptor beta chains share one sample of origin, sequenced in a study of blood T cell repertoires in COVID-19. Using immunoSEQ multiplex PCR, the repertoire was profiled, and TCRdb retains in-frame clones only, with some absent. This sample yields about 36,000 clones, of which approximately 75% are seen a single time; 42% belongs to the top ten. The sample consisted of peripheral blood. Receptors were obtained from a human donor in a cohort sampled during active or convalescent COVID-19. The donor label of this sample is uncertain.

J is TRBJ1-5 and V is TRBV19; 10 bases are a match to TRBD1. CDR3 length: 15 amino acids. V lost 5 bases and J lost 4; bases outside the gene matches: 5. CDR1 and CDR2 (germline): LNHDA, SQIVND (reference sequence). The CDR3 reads CASSRGTGENQPQHF. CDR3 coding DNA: TGTGCCAGTAGTCGCGGGACAGGGGAAAATCAGCCCCAGCATTTT.

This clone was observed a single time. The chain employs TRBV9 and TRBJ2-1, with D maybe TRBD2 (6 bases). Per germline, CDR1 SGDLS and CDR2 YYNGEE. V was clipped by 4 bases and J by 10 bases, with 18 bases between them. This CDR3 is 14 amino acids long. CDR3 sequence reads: CASSRTMALLEQFF. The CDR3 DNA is TGTGCCAGCAGCCGGACTATGGCGTTGTTGGAGCAGTTCTTC.

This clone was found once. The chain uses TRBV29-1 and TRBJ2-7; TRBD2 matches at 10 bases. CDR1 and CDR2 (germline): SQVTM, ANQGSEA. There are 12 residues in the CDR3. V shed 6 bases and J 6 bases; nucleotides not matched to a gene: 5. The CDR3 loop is CSVASGSPEQYF. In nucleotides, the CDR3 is TGCAGCGTGGCTAGCGGGAGTCCCGAGCAGTACTTC.

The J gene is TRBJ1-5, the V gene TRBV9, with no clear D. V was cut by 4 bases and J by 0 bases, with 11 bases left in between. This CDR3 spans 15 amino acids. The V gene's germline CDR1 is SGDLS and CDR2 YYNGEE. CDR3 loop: CASSTRGDSNQPQHF. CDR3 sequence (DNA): TGTGCCAGCAGCACCCGGGGTGATAGCAATCAGCCCCAGCATTTT.

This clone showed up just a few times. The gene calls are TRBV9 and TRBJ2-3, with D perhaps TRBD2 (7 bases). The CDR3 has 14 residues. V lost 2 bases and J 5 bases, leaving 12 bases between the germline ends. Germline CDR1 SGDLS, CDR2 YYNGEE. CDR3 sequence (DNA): TGTGCCAGCAGCGTCGGGGGGCTGGGAGATACGCAGTATTTT. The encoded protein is CASSVGGLGDTQYF.

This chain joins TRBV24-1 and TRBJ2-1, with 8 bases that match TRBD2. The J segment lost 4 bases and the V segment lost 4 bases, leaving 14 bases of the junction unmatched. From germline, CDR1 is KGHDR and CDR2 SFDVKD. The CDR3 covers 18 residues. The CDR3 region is CATSDPTRGGRFYNEQFF. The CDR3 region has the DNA TGTGCCACCAGTGACCCGACCCGGGGGGGCCGATTTTACAATGAGCAGTTCTTC.

CDR3 protein: CASSREYRTEAFF. The DNA for the CDR3 is TGTGCCAGCAGCCGAGAGTATCGGACTGAAGCTTTCTTT. The chain recombines TRBV14 with TRBJ1-1; D remains unclear. V lost 4 bases and J 5 bases, leaving 11 bases between the germline ends. Germline V CDR1 and CDR2: SGHDN, FVKESK. This CDR3 has 13 residues.

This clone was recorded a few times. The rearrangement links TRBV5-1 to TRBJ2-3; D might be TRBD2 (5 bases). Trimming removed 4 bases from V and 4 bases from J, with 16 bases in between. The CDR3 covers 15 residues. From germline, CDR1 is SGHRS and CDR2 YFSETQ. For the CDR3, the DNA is TGCGCCAGCAGCCGCCTTGGGCACGGGGCAGATACGCAGTATTTT. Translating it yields CASSRLGHGADTQYF.

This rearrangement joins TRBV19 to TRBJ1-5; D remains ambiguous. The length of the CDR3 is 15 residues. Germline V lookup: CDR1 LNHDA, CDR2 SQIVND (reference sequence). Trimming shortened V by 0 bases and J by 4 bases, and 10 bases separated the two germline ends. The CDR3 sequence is CASSIEAQRNQPQHF. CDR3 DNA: TGTGCCAGTAGTATAGAAGCGCAAAGAAATCAGCCCCAGCATTTT.

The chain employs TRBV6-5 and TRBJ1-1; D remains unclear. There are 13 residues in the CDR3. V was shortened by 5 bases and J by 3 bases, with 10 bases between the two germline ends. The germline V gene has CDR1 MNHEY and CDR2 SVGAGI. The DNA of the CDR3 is TGTGCCAGCAGTCACACGAGGGACACTGAAGCTTTCTTT. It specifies CASSHTRDTEAFF.

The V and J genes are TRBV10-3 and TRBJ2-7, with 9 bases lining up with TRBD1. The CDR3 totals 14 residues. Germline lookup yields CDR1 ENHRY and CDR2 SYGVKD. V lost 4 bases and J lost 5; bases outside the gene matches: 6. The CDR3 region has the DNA TGTGCCATCAGTGGAGACAGGGGGAGGAACGAGCAGTACTTC. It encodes CAISGDRGRNEQYF.

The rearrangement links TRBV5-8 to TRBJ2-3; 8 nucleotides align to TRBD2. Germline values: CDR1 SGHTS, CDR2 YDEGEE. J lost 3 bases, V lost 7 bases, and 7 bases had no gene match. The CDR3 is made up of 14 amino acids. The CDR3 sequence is CASGRLAGTDTQYF. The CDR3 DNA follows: TGTGCCAGCGGTCGGTTAGCGGGGACAGATACGCAGTATTTT.

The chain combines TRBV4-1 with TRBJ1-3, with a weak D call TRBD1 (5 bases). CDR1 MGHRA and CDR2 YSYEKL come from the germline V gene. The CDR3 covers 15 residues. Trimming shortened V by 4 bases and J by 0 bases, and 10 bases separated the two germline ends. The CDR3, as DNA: TGCGCCAGCAGCCGACAGCTATCCTCTGGAAACACCATATATTTT. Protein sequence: CASSRQLSSGNTIYF.

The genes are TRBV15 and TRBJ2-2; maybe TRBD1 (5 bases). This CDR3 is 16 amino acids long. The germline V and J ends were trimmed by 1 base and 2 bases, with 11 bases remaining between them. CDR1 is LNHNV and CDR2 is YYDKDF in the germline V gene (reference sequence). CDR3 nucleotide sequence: TGTGCCACCAGCAGAGGGTGGGGCTCCAACACCGGGGAGCTGTTTTTT. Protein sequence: CATSRGWGSNTGELFF.

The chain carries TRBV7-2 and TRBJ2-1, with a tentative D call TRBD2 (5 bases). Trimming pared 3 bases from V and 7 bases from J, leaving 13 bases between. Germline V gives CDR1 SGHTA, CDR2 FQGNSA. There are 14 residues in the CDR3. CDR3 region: CASSLQSSGNEQFF. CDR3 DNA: TGTGCCAGCAGCTTGCAGAGCTCGGGGAATGAGCAGTTCTTC.

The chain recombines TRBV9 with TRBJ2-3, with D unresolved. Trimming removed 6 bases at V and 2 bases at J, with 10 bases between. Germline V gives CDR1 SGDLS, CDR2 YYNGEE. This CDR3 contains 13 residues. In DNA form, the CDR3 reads TGTGCCAGCACTTCTCTCCCCACAGATACGCAGTATTTT. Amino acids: CASTSLPTDTQYF.

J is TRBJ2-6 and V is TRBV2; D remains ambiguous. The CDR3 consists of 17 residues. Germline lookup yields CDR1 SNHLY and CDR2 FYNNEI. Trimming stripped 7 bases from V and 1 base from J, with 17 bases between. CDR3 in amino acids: CASTDDIRTSGANVLTF. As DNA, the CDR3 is TGTGCCAGCACCGATGACATACGAACTTCTGGGGCCAACGTCCTGACTTTC.

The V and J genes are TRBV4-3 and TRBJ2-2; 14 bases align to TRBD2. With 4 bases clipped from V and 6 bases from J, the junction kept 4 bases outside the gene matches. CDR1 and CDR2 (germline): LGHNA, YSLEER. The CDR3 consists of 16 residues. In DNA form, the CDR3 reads TGCGCCAGCAGCCTCGGGACTAGCGGGAGTCCCGGGGAGCTGTTTTTT. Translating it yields CASSLGTSGSPGELFF.